The present entry profiles one TCR beta chain with its context. Its antigen is unknown. Other DNA sequences within the sample encode an identical CDR3. Sequenced by immunoSEQ multiplex PCR; TCRdb stores in-frame clones only, minus some. There are over a million clones in the sample; approximately 78% occur only once, and roughly 0.57% lies in the top ten. The sample comes from a study of shared clonotypes between healthy human individuals. Study outcomes and limitations: Naive subsets typically showed greater estimated richness than memory subsets.

This CDR3 has 13 residues. Deletions cut 0 bases from V and 2 bases from J, with 5 bases between. Per the germline V gene, CDR1 is SGHRS and CDR2 is YFSETQ. The sample taken for sequencing was memory CD4+ T cells from PBMCs. Subset in this sample: CD45RA-negative fraction. This TCR came from a man aged 18 to 29 in good health. Some clones in this sample may be carry-over from other donors' samples. The gene calls are TRBV5-1 and TRBJ1-2; D not resolved. CDR3 sequence: CASSLDRNYGYTF. The DNA of the CDR3 is TGCGCCAGCAGCTTGGACAGAAACTATGGCTACACCTTC.